This T cell receptor beta chain was captured by sequencing in a study of CD8 T cells in Susac syndrome. The overall study: Clinically active disease was present in 5 or 6 of the sequenced Susac syndrome patients. Eight of these patients were in remission. Patients with Susac syndrome were therapy-naive, on corticosteroids, or on intravenous immunoglobulin alone at blood draw.

V shed 2 bases and J 7 bases; nucleotides not matched to a gene: 5. In germline, CDR1 is SGHNT, CDR2 YYREEE (reference sequence). The CDR3 consists of 14 residues. The authors negatively isolated CD8+ and CD4+ T cells and FACS-enriched TEMRA cells. An input of 0.5 to 1 ug of RNA was subjected to reverse transcription using random hexamers. Multiplex immunoSEQ PCR targeted 54 Vbeta and 13 Jbeta TCR beta segments. TCRdb independently ran MiXCR on the immunoSEQ multiplex PCR reads; one entry per CDR3 protein. The repertoire holds approximately 190,000 distinct CDR3 sequences, with 90% to 97% as singletons.

Material for sequencing was CD4+ T cells from PBMCs. The chain links TRBV5-4 to TRBJ2-2; 7 bases fit TRBD1. This TCR was recovered from a human donor with Susac syndrome. DNA of the CDR3: TGTGCCAGCAGCTTTAGACAGGGCCACGGGGAGCTGTTTTTT. Translation gives CASSFRQGHGELFF. The complete variable domain, with remaining parts taken from reference TRBV5-4 and TRBJ2-2, reads ETGVTQSPTHLIKTRGQQVTLRCSSQSGHNTVSWYQQALGQGPQFIFQYYREEENGRGNFPPRFSGLQFPNYSSELNVNALELDDSALYLCASSFRQGHGELFFGEGSRLTVL.